One T cell receptor beta chain is described in this entry. The V and J ends lost 6 bases and 0 bases respectively, with 8 bases between them. This CDR3 comprises 13 residues. In the authors' methods: Estimation of nucleated cell counts relied on the amplification of reference gene primers. The protocol was immunoSEQ multiplex PCR, while the TCRdb copy is restricted to in-frame clones and leaves out a portion. V and J calls and clone size are those listed in that table; D and trimming were worked out from the DNA. This sample yields roughly 200,000 clones, of which around 86% are seen a single time; 7.5% to 9.5% belongs to the top ten. These data originate in a study of blood T cell repertoires in COVID-19. Across the whole study: Collection of acute and convalescent COVID-19 samples took place in the United States, Italy and Spain. In each case, the material was cDNA or gDNA derived from T cells, B-cell-depleted T cells, or PBMCs.

Enrollment of patients from Seattle took place during active infection, with longitudinal follow-up. Sequencing input: peripheral blood. V gene TRBV12-3 or TRBV12-4 combines with J gene TRBJ1-1; D ambiguous. This TCR came from a woman older than 75 with COVID-19, enrolled during active disease. The CDR3 DNA reads as TGTGCCAGCAGCCTCTTAATGAACACTGAAGCTTTCTTT. This translates into CASSLLMNTEAFF.